This TCR beta chain came from a study of blood T cell repertoires in COVID-19. About the research overall: COVID-19 samples, acute and convalescent, were from the United States, Italy and Spain. PBMCs, B-cell-depleted T cells, or T cells provided the cDNA or gDNA that made up the material.

Authors' data handling: Scientists estimated how many nucleated cells there were by amplifying reference gene primers. Data came from immunoSEQ multiplex PCR; TCRdb stores just in-frame clones and leaves some out. That table gives V, J and clone size, and the DNA gave D and trimming. The top ten hold approximately 33% of the sample, which has tens of thousands of clones, approximately 83% seen once. Followed longitudinally, the Seattle patients had been enrolled during active infection. The count of this clone is one. CDR3 length: 20 amino acids. V was clipped by 0 bases and J by 7 bases; unmatched bases: 17. Germline V CDR1 and CDR2: LGHNA, YSLEER.

Sequencing was done on a sample of peripheral blood. The TCR was taken from a woman older than 75 with COVID-19, enrolled during active disease. V is TRBV4-3 and J is TRBJ2-1, with TRBD2 matching over 11 bases. The CDR3 DNA reads TGCGCCAGCAGCCAAGATGCCCGAGCCGAGACTAGCGGGAAGGGGAATGAGCAGTTCTTC. Protein product: CASSQDARAETSGKGNEQFF.